A selection of T cell receptor beta chains follows, all from one sample in a study of regulatory T cells in long-lasting Graves disease. TCRdb re-called the multiplex PCR reads through MiXCR, storing one row per CDR3 protein. The table shows around 400,000 distinct CDR3 sequences, with 15% occurring only once. These data were also filed under a second study, of T cells in Graves' hyperthyroidism and ophthalmopathy.

This material consisted of peripheral blood mononuclear cells (PBMCs), taken at new diagnosis, from a patient treated with antithyroid drugs. These receptors came from a woman in her thirties or forties with Graves disease. Both conserved end residues are part of each CDR3. A D gene is named only where the DNA matches it firmly. Part of the rows lack a size; the others show once, few, many or a class for expanded clones.

d_gene: -
v_gene: TRBV27
abundance: few
j_gene: TRBJ1-1
CDR3aa: CASSFKGETEAFF
CDR3nt: TGTGCCAGCAGTTTTAAGGGGGAGACTGAAGCTTTCTTT

d_gene: -
v_gene: TRBV29-1
abundance: -
j_gene: TRBJ2-3
CDR3aa: CSVDDIGISADTQYF
CDR3nt: TGCAGCGTTGACGATATAGGGATTAGCGCAGATACGCAGTATTTT

d_gene: -
v_gene: TRBV7-9
abundance: few
j_gene: TRBJ1-1
CDR3aa: CASSVSPRVNTEAFF
CDR3nt: TGTGCCAGCAGCGTTTCACCCAGGGTTAACACTGAAGCTTTCTTT

d_gene: TRBD1
v_gene: TRBV19
abundance: -
j_gene: TRBJ2-7
CDR3aa: CASSIETGLSYEQYF
CDR3nt: TGTGCCAGTAGTATAGAGACAGGGCTCTCCTACGAGCAGTACTTC

d_gene: -
v_gene: TRBV20-1
abundance: few
j_gene: TRBJ2-1
CDR3aa: CSAREFPRHHNEQFF
CDR3nt: TGCAGTGCTAGAGAATTTCCGCGACACCACAATGAGCAGTTCTTC

d_gene: -
v_gene: TRBV18
abundance: -
j_gene: TRBJ1-3
CDR3aa: CASSPPSTANSGNTIYF
CDR3nt: TGTGCCAGCTCACCCCCGTCGACTGCTAACTCTGGAAACACCATATATTTT

d_gene: TRBD2
v_gene: TRBV29-1
abundance: few
j_gene: TRBJ2-5
CDR3aa: CSVELAGGGETQYF
CDR3nt: TGCAGCGTTGAACTAGCGGGAGGGGGGGAGACCCAGTACTTC

d_gene: -
v_gene: TRBV5-1
abundance: many
j_gene: TRBJ2-2
CDR3aa: CASSLGAGNTGELFF
CDR3nt: TGCGCCAGCAGCCTCGGAGCGGGGAACACCGGGGAGCTGTTTTTT

d_gene: TRBD2
v_gene: TRBV5-4
abundance: once
j_gene: TRBJ2-7
CDR3aa: CASSLQRGGAYEQYF
CDR3nt: TGTGCCAGCAGCTTACAGCGGGGCGGCGCCTACGAGCAGTACTTC

d_gene: -
v_gene: TRBV9
abundance: many
j_gene: TRBJ1-4
CDR3aa: CASSVAQGHLSREKLFF
CDR3nt: TGTGCCAGCAGCGTAGCTCAGGGGCACTTGTCGCGTGAAAAACTGTTTTTT

d_gene: -
v_gene: TRBV6-5
abundance: -
j_gene: TRBJ2-1
CDR3aa: CASSYEGTDLYNEQFF
CDR3nt: TGTGCCAGCAGTTACGAAGGAACGGACCTCTACAATGAGCAGTTCTTC

d_gene: -
v_gene: TRBV20-1
abundance: few
j_gene: TRBJ2-7
CDR3aa: CSGISTGGYEQYF
CDR3nt: TGCAGTGGTATTTCGACAGGAGGCTACGAGCAGTACTTC

d_gene: -
v_gene: TRBV19
abundance: -
j_gene: TRBJ2-3
CDR3aa: CASSIGASTDTQYF
CDR3nt: TGTGCCAGTAGTATAGGGGCCTCCACAGATACGCAGTATTTT

d_gene: TRBD1
v_gene: TRBV10-1
abundance: many
j_gene: TRBJ2-5
CDR3aa: CASSWTGGKVDPSQYF
CDR3nt: TGCGCCAGCAGTTGGACAGGAGGAAAAGTTGATCCTTCCCAGTACTTC

d_gene: -
v_gene: TRBV19
abundance: -
j_gene: TRBJ1-2
CDR3aa: CASNDEVGAGYTF
CDR3nt: TGTGCCAGTAATGACGAAGTTGGGGCCGGCTACACCTTC

d_gene: -
v_gene: TRBV25-1
abundance: few
j_gene: TRBJ2-1
CDR3aa: CATIQRHDGNNEQFF
CDR3nt: TGTGCCACCATACAAAGACACGACGGTAACAATGAGCAGTTCTTC

d_gene: -
v_gene: TRBV7-2
abundance: many
j_gene: TRBJ1-2
CDR3aa: CASSLPGRQIGYGYTF
CDR3nt: TGTGCCAGCAGCTTACCCGGCAGACAGATCGGCTATGGCTACACCTTC

d_gene: TRBD2
v_gene: TRBV6-5
abundance: -
j_gene: TRBJ2-1
CDR3aa: CASSYSTSGRGNEQFF
CDR3nt: TGTGCCAGCAGTTACTCGACTAGCGGGAGAGGCAATGAGCAGTTCTTC

d_gene: -
v_gene: TRBV18
abundance: few
j_gene: TRBJ2-3
CDR3aa: CASSFAGTEDTDTQYF
CDR3nt: TGTGCCAGCTCATTCGCCGGGACGGAAGACACAGATACGCAGTATTTT

d_gene: -
v_gene: TRBV12-5
abundance: -
j_gene: TRBJ2-7
CDR3aa: CASGFPNMLEQYF
CDR3nt: TGTGCTAGTGGTTTCCCAAATATGCTGGAGCAGTACTTC

d_gene: TRBD1
v_gene: TRBV18
abundance: many
j_gene: TRBJ1-1
CDR3aa: CASSPQTGSNTEAFF
CDR3nt: TGTGCCAGCTCACCACAGACAGGGAGTAACACTGAAGCTTTCTTT

d_gene: -
v_gene: TRBV7-8
abundance: -
j_gene: TRBJ1-2
CDR3aa: CASSLSNRDGYTF
CDR3nt: TGTGCCAGCAGCTTATCGAACAGGGATGGCTACACCTTC

d_gene: TRBD1
v_gene: TRBV6-1
abundance: many
j_gene: TRBJ2-6
CDR3aa: CASSKQGAGGANVLTF
CDR3nt: TGTGCCAGCAGTAAACAGGGGGCGGGGGGGGCCAACGTCCTGACTTTC

d_gene: TRBD1
v_gene: TRBV30
abundance: many
j_gene: TRBJ1-6
CDR3aa: CAWGLPGGPLHF
CDR3nt: TGTGCCTGGGGGCTGCCAGGGGGACCCCTCCACTTT